A single sample gave rise to the 30 T cell receptor beta chains below, sequenced in a study of blood T cell repertoires in COVID-19 (dated by TCRdb to 2018 to 2021). Library preparation was by the immunoSEQ multiplex PCR assay. Imported from immuneACCESS, the table was reduced by TCRdb to in-frame sequences with V and J called. These copies leave out some clones; in studies compared against another copy, an unresolved V gene accounts for under half, and the cause of the remainder is not known. The sample contains under 200,000 clones, about 93% of them found a single time. 0.5% to 0.55% of the sample comes from the top ten. Sample: peripheral blood. These receptors came from a man aged 45-60 years with acute or convalescent COVID-19.

V is TRBV18 and J is TRBJ2-4; possibly TRBD1 for D (6 bases). The germline gives CDR1 KGHSH, CDR2 LQKENI. The CDR3 runs to 14 residues. Between the trimmed V and J ends, which lost 1 base and 6 bases, there was a span of 10 bases. CDR3 coding DNA: TGTGCCAGCTCACCACAGGGGGTCGGAAACATTCAGTACTTC. Its translation is CASSPQGVGNIQYF.

On this clone itself: Mismatch with germline at one junction end may stem from a read error. In nucleotides, the CDR3 is TGTGCCAGCAGCTCAGGCTCCCGTGAAGTTTTCTTT. Translating it yields CASSSGSREVFF. The chain is built from TRBV28 and TRBJ1-1; D is unresolved. The V gene's germline CDR1 is MDHEN and CDR2 SYDVKM. The CDR3 spans 12 residues.

V and J are TRBV27 and TRBJ2-1, with D unclear. This CDR3 spans 15 amino acids. Trimming stripped 7 bases from V and 0 bases from J, with 13 bases between. Germline lookup yields CDR1 MNHEY and CDR2 SMNVEV (reference sequence). The CDR3 region is CASTSRVSSYNEQFF. DNA for the CDR3: TGTGCCAGCACCTCTCGGGTGAGCTCCTACAATGAGCAGTTCTTC.

V and J are TRBV18 and TRBJ1-1; maybe TRBD1 (6 bases). The CDR3 spans 15 residues. The V end lost 5 bases, the J end lost 3 bases, and 16 bases lay between the germline ends. Germline V gene data show CDR1 as KGHSH and CDR2 as LQKENI. The CDR3: CASSGGHPRDTEAFF. The CDR3 DNA sequence: TGTGCCAGCTCAGGGGGACACCCGAGGGACACTGAAGCTTTCTTT.

The V gene is TRBV23-1, the J gene TRBJ2-3, with D perhaps TRBD1 (5 bases). TRBV23-1 is given ORF status, its function remaining uncertain. V dropped 2 bases and J dropped 4 bases, with 7 bases sitting between them. The CDR3 sequence is 13 residues long. The CDR3 loop is CASSQAGSDTQYF. CDR3 nucleotide sequence: TGCGCCAGCAGTCAAGCAGGGTCAGATACGCAGTATTTT.

This clone was seen once. The chain uses TRBV4-3 and TRBJ1-2, with TRBD1 as a possible D gene (6 bases). The CDR3 totals 14 residues. V lost 0 bases to trimming and J lost 8 bases, with 13 bases between them. Germline CDR1 reads LGHNA; CDR2 reads YSLEER. The CDR3 coding sequence is TGCGCCAGCAGCCAAGACAGGGGTCTGTTGGGCTACACCTTC. Translation: CASSQDRGLLGYTF.

J is TRBJ1-6 and V is TRBV27; no clear D gene. V was pared by 3 bases and J by 10 bases, with 16 bases between. The germline gives CDR1 MNHEY, CDR2 SMNVEV (reference sequence). The CDR3 sequence is 15 residues long. The CDR3 sequence is CASSFLLASESPLHF. Written as DNA, the CDR3 is TGTGCCAGCAGTTTTTTGTTGGCCTCCGAATCACCCCTCCACTTT.

CDR3 nucleotide sequence: TGTGCCATCAGCTCCGGGACTAGCGGATACGAGCAGTACTTC. This translates into CAISSGTSGYEQYF. The chain is built from TRBV10-3 and TRBJ2-7; 11 bases align to TRBD2. J lost 4 bases, V lost 6 bases, and 5 bases had no gene match. CDR1 ENHRY and CDR2 SYGVKD come from the germline V gene. The CDR3 covers 14 residues.

The V call is TRBV7-9, the J call TRBJ1-1, with D possibly matching TRBD1 (5 bases). The CDR3 totals 17 residues. V was trimmed by 1 base and J by 1 base, leaving 16 bases between them. Germline CDR1 and CDR2: SEHNR and FQNEAQ (reference sequence). CDR3 sequence: CASSLERQDRRNTEAFF. The DNA for the CDR3 is TGTGCCAGCAGCTTAGAGAGACAAGACAGAAGGAACACTGAAGCTTTCTTT.

The V and J genes are TRBV11-2 and TRBJ2-2; no reliable D call. The CDR3 is 15 residues long. The V end lost 0 bases, the J end lost 3 bases, and 8 bases lay between the germline ends. The V gene's germline CDR1 is SGHAT and CDR2 FQNNGV. CDR3 protein: CASSLERYYTGELFF. CDR3 nucleotide sequence: TGTGCCAGCAGCTTAGAGAGGTACTACACCGGGGAGCTGTTTTTT. The full variable domain, in which reference TRBV11-2 and TRBJ2-2 provide the parts outside the CDR3, is EAGVAQSPRYKIIEKRQSVAFWCNPISGHATLYWYQQILGQGPKLLIQFQNNGVVDDSQLPKDRFSAERLKGVDSTLKIQPAKLEDSAVYLCASSLERYYTGELFFGEGSRLTVL.

This chain uses TRBV5-1 with TRBJ1-5; TRBD1 matches 7 bases. The V segment lost 4 bases and the J segment 0 bases; nucleotides outside the gene matches: 10. CDR1 is SGHRS, CDR2 YFSETQ, per germline. The CDR3 has 17 amino acids. The CDR3 protein is CASSETRGTVSNQPQHF. In nucleotides, the CDR3 is TGCGCCAGCAGCGAGACGCGCGGGACAGTTAGCAATCAGCCCCAGCATTTT.

The J gene is TRBJ2-3, the V gene TRBV27; D unresolved. Per germline, CDR1 MNHEY and CDR2 SMNVEV (reference sequence). V shed 6 bases and J shed 6 bases, with 13 bases lying between them. CDR3 length equals 13 residues. The DNA of the CDR3 is TGTGCCAGCAGGCCAAGGCCCAGGGATACGCAGTATTTT. Translating it yields CASRPRPRDTQYF.

This chain joins TRBV2 and TRBJ1-6, with 9 bases lining up with TRBD1. The trim removed 6 bases at V and 0 bases at J, leaving 3 bases unmatched. The CDR3 spans 16 residues. CDR1 is SNHLY, CDR2 FYNNEI, per germline. The CDR3 is CASSGQGPSYNSPLHF. DNA of the CDR3: TGTGCCAGCAGCGGACAGGGGCCCTCCTATAATTCACCCCTCCACTTT.

The rearrangement uses TRBV2 and TRBJ1-5; unclear D gene. Germline CDR1 reads SNHLY; CDR2 reads FYNNEI. This CDR3 is 15 amino acids long. V was shortened by 4 bases and J by 5 bases, with 15 bases between the two germline ends. The CDR3 is CASSGPGGYDQPQHF. The CDR3 DNA reads as TGTGCCAGCAGTGGGCCCGGAGGGTACGATCAGCCCCAGCATTTT.

This clone has a handful of counts. This chain links TRBV28 with TRBJ1-5, with no clear D. The CDR3 spans 11 residues. Germline V gives CDR1 MDHEN, CDR2 SYDVKM. V lost 4 bases to trimming and J lost 5 bases, with 3 bases between them. CDR3 sequence reads: CASSSDQPQHF. Written as DNA, the CDR3 is TGTGCCAGCAGTTCCGATCAGCCCCAGCATTTT. Drawing the rest from reference TRBV28 and TRBJ1-5, the complete variable domain is DVKVTQSSRYLVKRTGEKVFLECVQDMDHENMFWYRQDPGLGLRLIYFSYDVKMKEKGDIPEGYSVSREKKERFSLILESASTNQTSMYLCASSSDQPQHFGDGTRLSIL.

The chain has TRBV7-8 and TRBJ2-7, with 8 bases identical to TRBD1. The CDR3 runs to 13 residues. Germline loops: CDR1 SGHVS, CDR2 FQNEAQ. J lost 5 bases, V lost 4 bases, and 4 bases had no gene match. This CDR3 reads CASSWTGSHEQYV. CDR3 DNA: TGTGCCAGCAGCTGGACAGGGTCCCACGAGCAGTACGTC.

This clone was counted ten times or more. This rearrangement joins TRBV28 to TRBJ2-5; the D is unclear. This CDR3 has 13 amino acids. V lost 7 bases and J lost 3, with 12 bases in between. Germline V gene sequence: CDR1 MDHEN, CDR2 SYDVKM. The CDR3 sequence: CASTLARKETQYF. The CDR3 nucleotides are TGTGCCAGCACCTTGGCTAGGAAAGAGACCCAGTACTTC.

V gene TRBV3-1 (or the pseudogene TRBV3-2) combines with J gene TRBJ2-1; D is uncertain. The CDR3 is made up of 14 amino acids. V was pared by 1 base and J by 6 bases, with 10 bases between. Per germline, CDR1 LGHDT and CDR2 YNNKEL (reference sequence). DNA for the CDR3: TGTGCCAGCAGCCAAGCGCGCATCTCCAATGAGCAGTTCTTC. Protein product: CASSQARISNEQFF.

This clone was counted only a few times. This chain joins TRBV6-5 and TRBJ1-1; 12 bases align to TRBD1. This CDR3 is built from 14 residues. Germline CDR1 reads MNHEY; CDR2 reads SVGAGI. Germline trimming cut 6 bases from V and 6 bases from J; bases unmatched to any gene: 5. The CDR3 DNA sequence: TGTGCCAGCAGGGGGACAGGGGGCTTCGCTGAAGCTTTCTTT. Its protein is CASRGTGGFAEAFF.

The gene calls are TRBV6-6 and TRBJ2-3; 15 bases map to TRBD2. The J segment lost 5 bases and the V segment lost 5 bases, leaving 11 bases of the junction unmatched. This CDR3 contains 18 residues. Germline-derived CDR1 and CDR2 are MNHNY and SVGAGI (reference sequence). CDR3 protein: CASSRTGLAGGGRDTQYF. As DNA, the CDR3 is TGTGCCAGCAGTCGGACGGGACTAGCGGGGGGCGGGAGAGATACGCAGTATTTT.

This sequence joins TRBV24-1 and TRBJ2-3; TRBD2 matches at 8 bases. This CDR3 has 14 residues. Losses at the gene ends were 9 bases for V and 4 bases for J; bases not matched to a gene: 8. Germline loops: CDR1 KGHDR, CDR2 SFDVKD. CDR3 residues: CATAAYGGADTQYF. CDR3 nucleotides: TGTGCCACCGCTGCATACGGGGGGGCAGATACGCAGTATTTT.

The V gene is TRBV11-3, the J gene TRBJ2-3; 9 bases agree with TRBD2. V was pared by 5 bases and J by 5 bases, with 8 bases of the junction left unmatched. The CDR3 totals 15 residues. Germline V gene lookup returns CDR1 SGHNT and CDR2 YENEEA. The CDR3 spells CASSPGGGAVDTQYF. The CDR3, as DNA: TGTGCCAGCAGCCCGGGCGGGGGGGCAGTAGATACGCAGTATTTT.

CDR3 bases: TGTGCCAGCAGTGATCTTCTGACAGGCCGAAACACCATATATTTT. It is translated as CASSDLLTGRNTIYF. V is TRBV6-1 and J is TRBJ1-3; the D gene is possibly TRBD1 (6 bases). The germline V gene encodes CDR1 MNHNS and CDR2 SASEGT. V lost 3 bases and J 5 bases, leaving 14 bases between the germline ends. The CDR3 has 15 amino acids.

The chain recombines TRBV7-2 with TRBJ1-1; no reliable D call. Germline V CDR1 and CDR2: SGHTA, FQGNSA. Trimming pared 2 bases from V and 1 base from J, leaving 8 bases between. The CDR3 covers 14 residues. CDR3 protein: CASSLWATNTEAFF. The CDR3 bases are TGTGCCAGCAGCTTATGGGCCACGAACACTGAAGCTTTCTTT.

This chain connects TRBV6-4 to TRBJ2-5; 7 positions agree with TRBD1. The CDR3 has 15 residues. Germline V gene data show CDR1 as MRHNA and CDR2 as SNTAGT. Trimming took 2 bases from V and 3 from J; bases not matched to a gene: 6. DNA for the CDR3: TGTGCCAGCAGTGACGTGCCAGGGGGAGAAGAGACCCAGTACTTC. This sequence encodes CASSDVPGGEETQYF.

This clone was found once. The identical CDR3 is also encoded by other nucleotide sequences in the sample. This sequence joins TRBV5-1 and TRBJ2-7; 11 positions agree with TRBD2. The CDR3 length is 14 residues. J lost 1 base, V lost 3 bases, and 0 bases had no gene match. The V gene's germline CDR1 is SGHRS and CDR2 YFSETQ. The CDR3 bases are TGCGCCAGCAGCTGGACTAGCGGGTCCTACGAGCAGTACTTC. Translation: CASSWTSGSYEQYF.

The rearrangement links TRBV19 to TRBJ2-7; TRBD2 agrees at 10 bases. The CDR3 extends over 15 amino acids. V lost 5 bases and J lost 4; bases outside the gene matches: 8. CDR1 LNHDA and CDR2 SQIVND come from the germline V gene (reference sequence). The CDR3 sequence: CASSPRAGGPYEQYF. CDR3 nucleotides: TGTGCCAGTAGTCCCCGAGCGGGAGGGCCATACGAGCAGTACTTC.

The V call is TRBV28, the J call TRBJ1-5; D might be TRBD1 (6 bases). Germline V gene lookup returns CDR1 MDHEN and CDR2 SYDVKM. Trimming took off 7 bases at V and 5 bases at J, with 9 bases between the two ends. The CDR3 runs to 12 residues. The CDR3 spells CASTGGDQPQHF. DNA for the CDR3: TGTGCCAGCACGGGGGGCGATCAGCCCCAGCATTTT.

This clone was recorded once. The chain links TRBV12-3 or TRBV12-4 to TRBJ1-4; D remains unclear. The CDR3 covers 13 residues. The V end lost 6 bases, the J end lost 7 bases, and 12 bases lay between the germline ends. This CDR3 is CASSSLPSEKLFF. CDR3 in DNA: TGTGCCAGCAGCTCTCTCCCGTCTGAAAAACTGTTTTTT.

The chain has TRBV28 and TRBJ1-5, with 9 positions matching TRBD1. The CDR3 spans 16 residues. Trimming at V came to 10 bases and at J to 0 bases, leaving 10 bases not matched to a gene. Germline lookup yields CDR1 MDHEN and CDR2 SYDVKM. The CDR3 coding sequence is TGTGCCACCCGAGACAGGGGGGATTATAGCAATCAGCCCCAGCATTTT. Amino acid sequence: CATRDRGDYSNQPQHF.